This TCR beta chain was captured by sequencing in a study of OX40 agonist ivuxolimab in advanced cancers. A note on the overall study: Ivuxolimab was a fully human IgG2 agonistic monoclonal antibody targeting the costimulatory receptor OX40 (CD134). Intravenous ivuxolimab was administered to patients every 2 weeks at six dose levels: 0.01, 0.1, 0.3, 1.5, 3 and 10 mg/kg. Of the 50 or so patients in dose escalation, about 20 had hepatocellular carcinoma, around 15 had melanoma, 9 had renal cell carcinoma and 9 had head and neck cancer. A male proportion of nearly 85% and a mean age of approximately 62 years, ranging from about 20 to 80, were recorded for the dose-escalation cohort. Prior anti-PD-1, anti-PD-L1 or anti-CTLA-4 therapy was permitted, and about two fifths of dose-escalation patients had received checkpoint inhibitors. Partial responses occurred in three dose-escalation patients, of whom one had hepatocellular carcinoma and two had cutaneous melanoma. The point of sequencing TCRbeta in the periphery was to test whether ivuxolimab changed TCR sequence diversity and drove clonal T-cell expansion. The paper describes the monotherapy dose-escalation part (N of about 47 patients) of the phase I trial of ivuxolimab.

Patients with autoimmune disease history or receiving systemic immunosuppression were excluded from the trial. Peripheral blood for TCR sequencing was collected from all dose cohorts at baseline, on cycle 4 day 1, and on cycle 7 day 1. The samples were taken from a phase I, first-in-human, multicenter, open-label dose-escalation trial of ivuxolimab. Adults with locally advanced or metastatic melanoma, renal cell, hepatocellular, or head and neck squamous cell carcinoma were enrolled in the trial. Before TCR sequencing, CD4+ and CD8+ T cells were separately sorted from peripheral blood. Study-wide conclusions, independent of this receptor: Antigen specificity was not determined for the clonally expanded peripheral T cells. In partial responders in the 0.1-3.0 mg/kg groups, normalized peripheral clonal expansion was found to be among the lowest, especially among CD8+ T cells. At doses from 0.1 to 3.0 mg/kg, clonal expansion was seen in both CD4+ and CD8+ blood T cells between baseline and week 6. Low levels of normalized T-cell clonal expansion were also seen in some nonresponding patients. After ivuxolimab, more expanded clones were found on average in CD8+ T cells than in CD4+ T cells.

The CDR3 numbers 11 residues from cysteine through phenylalanine. Just the 33-base CDR3 DNA is kept, in frame starting at base 1. Based on the germline V gene (reference sequence), the CDR1 and CDR2 sequences are DFQATT and SNEGSKA. V is cut by 6 bases and J by 3 bases, and the space between the germline ends is 7 bases. As for this clone: This clone's antigen is unknown. No clone much larger than this one lies a single base away; base qualities are absent.

To sequence the TCRbeta CDR3 region, genomic DNA was isolated from the sorted cells. TCRbeta CDR3 regions were sequenced using the immunoSEQ Assay. This is the immuneACCESS table as TCRdb keeps it, with only in-frame sequences that have V and J called. A part of the clones is gone; compared with another copy, unresolved V genes explain less than half, and the rest is unexplained. This sample is represented by approximately 54,000 clones; around nine tenths of them were singletons. The ten largest clones represent about 3.8% of the sample. The sample consisted of CD4+ or CD8+ T cells sorted from blood, taken in a trial of the OX40 agonist ivuxolimab. This TCR came from an adult with an advanced solid tumor such as melanoma, head and neck, liver or kidney cancer. This sequence uses TRBV20-1 and TRBJ2-3; a weak D assignment points to TRBD2 (5 bases agree). CDR3 region: CSARLTDTQYF. The sequence in DNA is TGCAGTGCCAGACTAACAGATACGCAGTATTTT.